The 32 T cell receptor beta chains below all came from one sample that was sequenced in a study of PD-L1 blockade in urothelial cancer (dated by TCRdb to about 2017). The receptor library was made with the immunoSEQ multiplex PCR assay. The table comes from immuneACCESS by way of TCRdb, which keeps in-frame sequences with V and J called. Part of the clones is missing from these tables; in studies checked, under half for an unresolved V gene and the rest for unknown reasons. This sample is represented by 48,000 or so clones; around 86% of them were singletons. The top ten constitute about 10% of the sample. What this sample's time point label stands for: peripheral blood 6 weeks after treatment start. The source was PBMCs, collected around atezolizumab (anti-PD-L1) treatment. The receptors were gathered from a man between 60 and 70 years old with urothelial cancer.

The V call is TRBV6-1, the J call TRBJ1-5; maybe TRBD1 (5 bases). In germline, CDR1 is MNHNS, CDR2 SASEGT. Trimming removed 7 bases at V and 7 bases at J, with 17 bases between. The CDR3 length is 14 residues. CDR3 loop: CASNGGDALQPQHF. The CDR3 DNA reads TGTGCCAGCAATGGAGGGGACGCACTCCAGCCCCAGCATTTT.

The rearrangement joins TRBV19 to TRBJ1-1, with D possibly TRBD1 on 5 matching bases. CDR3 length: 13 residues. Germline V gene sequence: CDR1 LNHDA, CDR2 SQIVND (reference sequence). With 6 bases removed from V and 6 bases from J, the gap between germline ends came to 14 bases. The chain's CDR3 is CASRTEWGPEAFF. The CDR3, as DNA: TGTGCCAGTAGGACCGAATGGGGCCCTGAAGCTTTCTTT.

CDR3 region: CASNGDSAGKPQHF. Here the CDR3 DNA reads TGTGCCAGCAACGGGGACTCGGCGGGGAAGCCCCAGCATTTT. This chain connects TRBV28 to TRBJ1-5; a possible D gene is TRBD1 (5 bases). V was pared by 7 bases and J by 8 bases, with 18 bases between. Per germline, CDR1 MDHEN and CDR2 SYDVKM. This CDR3 comprises 14 residues.

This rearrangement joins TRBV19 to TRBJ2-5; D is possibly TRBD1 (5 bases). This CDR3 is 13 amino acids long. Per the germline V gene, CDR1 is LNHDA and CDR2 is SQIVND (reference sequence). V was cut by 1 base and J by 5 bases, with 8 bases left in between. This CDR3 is CASSIVRGETQYF. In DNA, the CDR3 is TGTGCCAGTAGTATAGTTAGGGGCGAGACCCAGTACTTC.

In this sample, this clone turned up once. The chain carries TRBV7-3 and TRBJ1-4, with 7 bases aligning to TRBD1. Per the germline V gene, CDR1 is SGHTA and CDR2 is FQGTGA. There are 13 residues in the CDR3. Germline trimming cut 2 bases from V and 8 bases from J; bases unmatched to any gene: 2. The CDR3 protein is CASSLFRGEKLFF. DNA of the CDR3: TGTGCCAGCAGCTTATTCAGGGGGGAAAAACTGTTTTTT.

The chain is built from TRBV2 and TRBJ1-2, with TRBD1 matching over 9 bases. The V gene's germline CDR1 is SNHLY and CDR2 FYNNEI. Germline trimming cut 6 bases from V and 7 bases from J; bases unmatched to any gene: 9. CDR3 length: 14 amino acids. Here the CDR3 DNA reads TGTGCCAGCAGCTGGGACAGGGAGGTGGGTGGCTACACCTTC. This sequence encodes CASSWDREVGGYTF.

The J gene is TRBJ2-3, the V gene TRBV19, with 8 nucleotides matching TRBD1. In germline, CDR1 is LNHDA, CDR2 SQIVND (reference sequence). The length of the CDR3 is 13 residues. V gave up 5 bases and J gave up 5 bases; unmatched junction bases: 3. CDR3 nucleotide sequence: TGTGCCAGTAGTGCACAGGGGGAAGATACGCAGTATTTT. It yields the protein CASSAQGEDTQYF. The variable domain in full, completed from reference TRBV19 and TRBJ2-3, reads DGGITQSPKYLFRKEGQNVTLSCEQNLNHDAMYWYRQDPGQGLRLIYYSQIVNDFQKGDIAEGYSVSREKKESFPLTVTSAQKNPTAFYLCASSAQGEDTQYFGPGTRLTVL.

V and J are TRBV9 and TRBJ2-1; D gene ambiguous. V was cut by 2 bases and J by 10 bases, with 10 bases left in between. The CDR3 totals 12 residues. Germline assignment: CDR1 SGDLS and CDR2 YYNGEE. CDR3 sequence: CASSVPGGEQFF. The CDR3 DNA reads TGTGCCAGCAGCGTCCCCGGCGGCGAGCAGTTCTTC.

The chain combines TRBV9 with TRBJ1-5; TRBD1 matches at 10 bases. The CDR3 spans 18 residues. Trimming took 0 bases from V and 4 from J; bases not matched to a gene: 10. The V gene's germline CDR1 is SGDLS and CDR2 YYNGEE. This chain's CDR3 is CASSVVPHGTGENQPQHF. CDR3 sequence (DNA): TGTGCCAGCAGCGTAGTCCCCCATGGGACAGGGGAAAATCAGCCCCAGCATTTT.

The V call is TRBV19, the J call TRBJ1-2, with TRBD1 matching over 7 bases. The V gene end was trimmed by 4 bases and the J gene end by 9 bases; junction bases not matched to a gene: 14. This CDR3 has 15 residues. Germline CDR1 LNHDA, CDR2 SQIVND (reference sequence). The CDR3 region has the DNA TGTGCCAGTAGTACCACCGCCGGGACAGCCGATCGCTACACCTTC. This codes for CASSTTAGTADRYTF.

The CDR3, as DNA: TGTGCCAGTAGTATTGGGCAGGGAGAGACCCAGTACTTC. It yields the protein CASSIGQGETQYF. The chain links TRBV19 to TRBJ2-5, with D possibly TRBD1 on 5 matching bases. The CDR3 loop spans 13 amino acids. Looked up from germline, CDR1 is LNHDA and CDR2 is SQIVND (reference sequence). Between the trimmed V and J ends, which lost 3 bases and 4 bases, there was a span of 9 bases.

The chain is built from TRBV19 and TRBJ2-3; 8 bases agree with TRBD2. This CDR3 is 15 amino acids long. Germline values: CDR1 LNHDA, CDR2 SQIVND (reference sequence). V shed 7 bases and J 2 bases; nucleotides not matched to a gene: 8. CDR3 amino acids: CASKRAGGSTDTQYF. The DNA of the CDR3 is TGTGCCAGTAAACGGGCGGGGGGTTCCACAGATACGCAGTATTTT.

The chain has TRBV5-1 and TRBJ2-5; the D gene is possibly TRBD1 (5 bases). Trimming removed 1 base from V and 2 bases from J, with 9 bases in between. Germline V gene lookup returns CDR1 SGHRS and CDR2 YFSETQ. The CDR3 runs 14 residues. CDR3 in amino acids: CASSLLSGQETQYF. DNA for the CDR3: TGCGCCAGCAGCTTGCTTTCAGGGCAAGAGACCCAGTACTTC.

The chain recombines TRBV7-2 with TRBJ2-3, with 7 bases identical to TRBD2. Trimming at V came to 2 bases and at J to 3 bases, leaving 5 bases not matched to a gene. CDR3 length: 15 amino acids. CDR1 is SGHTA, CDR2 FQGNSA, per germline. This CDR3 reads CASSLMRGRTDTQYF. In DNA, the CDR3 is TGTGCCAGCAGCTTAATGCGGGGGAGGACAGATACGCAGTATTTT.

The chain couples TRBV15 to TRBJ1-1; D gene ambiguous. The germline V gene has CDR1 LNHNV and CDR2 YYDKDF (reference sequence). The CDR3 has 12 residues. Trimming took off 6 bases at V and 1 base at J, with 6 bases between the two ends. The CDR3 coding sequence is TGTGCCACCAGTCCGCGGAACACTGAAGCTTTCTTT. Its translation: CATSPRNTEAFF.

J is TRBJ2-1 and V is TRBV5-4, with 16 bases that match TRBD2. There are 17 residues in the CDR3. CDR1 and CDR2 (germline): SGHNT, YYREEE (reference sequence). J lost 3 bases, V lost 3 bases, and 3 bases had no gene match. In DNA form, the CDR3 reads TGTGCCAGCAGCTCCGGGACTAGCGGGGGGGACTACAATGAGCAGTTCTTC. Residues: CASSSGTSGGDYNEQFF.

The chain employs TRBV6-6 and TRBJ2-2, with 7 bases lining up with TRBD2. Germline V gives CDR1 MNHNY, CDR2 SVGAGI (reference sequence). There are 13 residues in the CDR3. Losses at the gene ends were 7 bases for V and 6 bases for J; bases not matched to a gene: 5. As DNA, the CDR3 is TGTGCCAGCACCCTACGGGAGGCCGGGGAGCTGTTTTTT. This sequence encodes CASTLREAGELFF.

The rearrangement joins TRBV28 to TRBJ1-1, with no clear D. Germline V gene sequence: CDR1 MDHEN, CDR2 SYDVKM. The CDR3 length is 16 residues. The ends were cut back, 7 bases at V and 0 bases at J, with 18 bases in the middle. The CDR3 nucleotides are TGTGCCAGCACTGGGCTAGGGAGCTTCATGAACACTGAAGCTTTCTTT. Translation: CASTGLGSFMNTEAFF.

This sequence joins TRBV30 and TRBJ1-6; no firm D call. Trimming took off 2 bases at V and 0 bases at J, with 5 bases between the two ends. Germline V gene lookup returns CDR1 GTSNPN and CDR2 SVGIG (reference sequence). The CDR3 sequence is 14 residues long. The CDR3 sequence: CAWSRSSYNSPLHF. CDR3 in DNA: TGTGCCTGGAGTCGGAGCTCCTATAATTCACCCCTCCACTTT.

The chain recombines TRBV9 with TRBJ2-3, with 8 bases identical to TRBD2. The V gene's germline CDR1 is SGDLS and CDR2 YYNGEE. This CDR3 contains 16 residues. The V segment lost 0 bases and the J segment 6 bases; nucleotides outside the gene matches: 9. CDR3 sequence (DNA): TGTGCCAGCAGCGTAGCTTCGATAGCGGGGACCGATACGCAGTATTTT. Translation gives CASSVASIAGTDTQYF.

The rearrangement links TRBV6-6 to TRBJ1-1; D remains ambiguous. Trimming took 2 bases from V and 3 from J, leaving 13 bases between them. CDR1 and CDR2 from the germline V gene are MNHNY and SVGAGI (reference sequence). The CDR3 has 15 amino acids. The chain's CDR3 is CASSYEWRGDTEAFF. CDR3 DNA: TGTGCCAGCAGTTACGAGTGGCGGGGTGACACTGAAGCTTTCTTT.

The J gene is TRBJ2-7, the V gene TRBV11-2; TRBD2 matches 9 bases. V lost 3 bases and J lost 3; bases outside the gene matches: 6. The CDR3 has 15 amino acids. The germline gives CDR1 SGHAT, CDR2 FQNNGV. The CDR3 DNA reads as TGTGCCAGCAGCTTGGGTAGCGGGGGAAACTACGAGCAGTACTTC. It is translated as CASSLGSGGNYEQYF.

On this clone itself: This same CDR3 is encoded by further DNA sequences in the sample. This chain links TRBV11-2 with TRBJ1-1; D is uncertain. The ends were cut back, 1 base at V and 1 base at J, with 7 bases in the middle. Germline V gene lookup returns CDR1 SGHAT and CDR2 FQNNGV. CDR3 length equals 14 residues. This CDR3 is CASSLGAGNTEAFF. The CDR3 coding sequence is TGTGCCAGCAGCTTAGGTGCGGGGAACACTGAAGCTTTCTTT. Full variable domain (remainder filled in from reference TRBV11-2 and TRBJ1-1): EAGVAQSPRYKIIEKRQSVAFWCNPISGHATLYWYQQILGQGPKLLIQFQNNGVVDDSQLPKDRFSAERLKGVDSTLKIQPAKLEDSAVYLCASSLGAGNTEAFFGQGTRLTVV.

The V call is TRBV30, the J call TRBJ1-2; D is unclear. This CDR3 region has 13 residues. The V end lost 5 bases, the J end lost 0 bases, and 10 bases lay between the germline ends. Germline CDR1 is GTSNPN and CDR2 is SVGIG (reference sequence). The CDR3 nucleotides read TGTGCCTGGGGCGACACCCCTAACTATGGCTACACCTTC. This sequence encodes CAWGDTPNYGYTF.

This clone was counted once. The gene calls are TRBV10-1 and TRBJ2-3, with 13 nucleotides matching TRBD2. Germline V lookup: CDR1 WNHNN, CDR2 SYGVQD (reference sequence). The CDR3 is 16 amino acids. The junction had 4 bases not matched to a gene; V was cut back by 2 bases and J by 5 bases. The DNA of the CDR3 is TGCGCCAGCAGTGAGACTAGCGGGGGGGCAGGAGATACGCAGTATTTT. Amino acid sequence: CASSETSGGAGDTQYF.

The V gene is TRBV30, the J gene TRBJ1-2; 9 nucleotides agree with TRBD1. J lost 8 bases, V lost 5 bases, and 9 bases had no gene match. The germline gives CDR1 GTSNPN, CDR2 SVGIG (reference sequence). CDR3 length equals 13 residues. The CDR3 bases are TGTGCCTGGGCTCCGGGACAGGGAGAGGGCTACACCTTC. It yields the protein CAWAPGQGEGYTF. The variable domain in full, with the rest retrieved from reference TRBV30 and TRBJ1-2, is SQTIHQWPATLVQPVGSPLSLECTVEGTSNPNLYWYRQAAGRGLQLLFYSVGIGQISSEVPQNLSASRPQDRQFILSSKKLLLSDSGFYLCAWAPGQGEGYTFGSGTRLTVV.

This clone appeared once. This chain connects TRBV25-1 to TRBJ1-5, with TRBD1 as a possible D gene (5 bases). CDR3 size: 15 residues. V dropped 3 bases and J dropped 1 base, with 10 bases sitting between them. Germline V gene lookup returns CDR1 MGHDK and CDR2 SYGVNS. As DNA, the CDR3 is TGTGCCAGCAGTGATTCAGGGAAAAGCAATCAGCCCCAGCATTTT. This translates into CASSDSGKSNQPQHF.

The CDR3, as DNA: TGTGCCAGCAGCACGGACTATTCCTTGACCAAAAACATTCAGTACTTC. As protein: CASSTDYSLTKNIQYF. V is TRBV7-2 and J is TRBJ2-4; possibly TRBD2 for D (6 bases). Germline V gene lookup returns CDR1 SGHTA and CDR2 FQGNSA. CDR3 length: 16 amino acids. V lost 5 bases and J lost 2, with 16 bases in between. The complete variable domain, with remaining parts taken from reference TRBV7-2 and TRBJ2-4, reads GAGVSQSPSNKVTEKGKDVELRCDPISGHTALYWYRQSLGQGLEFLIYFQGNSAPDKSGLPSDRFSAERTGGSVSTLTIQRTQQEDSAVYLCASSTDYSLTKNIQYFGAGTRLSVL.

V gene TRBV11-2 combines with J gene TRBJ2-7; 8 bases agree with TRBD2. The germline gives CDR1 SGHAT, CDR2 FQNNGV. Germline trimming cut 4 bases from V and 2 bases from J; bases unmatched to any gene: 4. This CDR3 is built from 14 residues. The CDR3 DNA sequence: TGTGCCAGCAGCTGGACTAGCCAGACCTACGAGCAGTACTTC. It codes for CASSWTSQTYEQYF.

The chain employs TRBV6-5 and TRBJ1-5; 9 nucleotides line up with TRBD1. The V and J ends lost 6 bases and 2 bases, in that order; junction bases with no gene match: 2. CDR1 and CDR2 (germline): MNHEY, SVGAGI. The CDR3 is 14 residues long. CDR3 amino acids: CASSRTGGNQPQHF. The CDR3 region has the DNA TGTGCCAGCAGCAGGACAGGGGGCAATCAGCCCCAGCATTTT.

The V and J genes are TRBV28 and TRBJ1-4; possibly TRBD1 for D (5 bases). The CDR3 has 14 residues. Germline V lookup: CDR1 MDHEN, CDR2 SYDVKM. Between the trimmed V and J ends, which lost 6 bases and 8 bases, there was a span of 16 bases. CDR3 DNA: TGTGCCAGCAGCCTGGGGCATGCTGGGGAAAAACTGTTTTTT. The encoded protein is CASSLGHAGEKLFF.

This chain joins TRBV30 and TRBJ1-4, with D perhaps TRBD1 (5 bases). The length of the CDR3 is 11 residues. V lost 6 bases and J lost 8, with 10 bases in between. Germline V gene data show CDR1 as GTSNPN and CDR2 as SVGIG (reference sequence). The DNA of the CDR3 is TGTGCCTGCAGGGAAAACGAAAAACTGTTTTTT. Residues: CACRENEKLFF.